This TCR beta chain was sequenced during a study of T cell responses to AZD1222 COVID-19 vaccine. The germline CDR1 and CDR2 sequences are KGHDR and SFDVKD. V gave up 7 bases and J gave up 1 base; unmatched junction bases: 3. This CDR3 is built from 14 residues. Study results and caveats: The sample set comprised mostly white British donors with more females, and clonal diversity was possibly underestimated. Sampling that yielded the repertoires occurred only after the peak T cell response. Seropositive at baseline were only a handful of AZD1222 recipients. Spike-specific TCR breadth and depth rose after two AZD1222 doses.

On this clone: What it binds is unknown.

Clones were sequenced by immunoSEQ multiplex PCR, and TCRdb holds only the in-frame ones, with some missing. In the table there are 150,000 to 200,000 clones, more than 85% of which are singletons. Here the sequenced sample was peripheral blood, taken on day 0 of AZD1222 vaccination. The chain is built from TRBV24-1 and TRBJ2-3, with 8 nucleotides matching TRBD1. This TCR was sampled from an adult in good health. In DNA, the CDR3 is TGTGCCACCAGCGAACAGGGGGGCACAGATACGCAGTATTTT. Its translation: CATSEQGGTDTQYF.